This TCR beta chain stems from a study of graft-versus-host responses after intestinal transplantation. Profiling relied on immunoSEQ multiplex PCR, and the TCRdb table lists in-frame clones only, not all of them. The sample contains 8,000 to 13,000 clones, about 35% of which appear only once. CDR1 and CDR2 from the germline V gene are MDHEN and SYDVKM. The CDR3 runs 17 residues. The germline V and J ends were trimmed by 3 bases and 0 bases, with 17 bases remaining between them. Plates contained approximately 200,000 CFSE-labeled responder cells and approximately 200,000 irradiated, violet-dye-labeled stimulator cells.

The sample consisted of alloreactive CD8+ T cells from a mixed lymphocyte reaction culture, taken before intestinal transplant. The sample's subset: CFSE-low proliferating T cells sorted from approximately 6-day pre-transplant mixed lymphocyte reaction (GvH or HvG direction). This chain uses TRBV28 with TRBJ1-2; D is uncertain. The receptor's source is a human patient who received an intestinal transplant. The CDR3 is CASSFPLRASPNYGYTF. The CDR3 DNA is TGTGCCAGCAGTTTCCCTTTAAGAGCGAGTCCTAACTATGGCTACACCTTC.